One and the same sample provided the 8 T cell receptor beta chains below, sequenced in a study of blood T cell repertoires in COVID-19. This table comes from immunoSEQ multiplex PCR, and its TCRdb copy is limited to in-frame clones, with some not included. The sample records under 150,000 clones, 88% being singletons. Source material: peripheral blood. The receptors shown here come from a man between 45 and 60 years old with acute or convalescent COVID-19.

For the CDR3, the DNA is TGCAGCGTAAGATCCGGGACTACTAATGAAAAACTGTTTTTT. Encoded protein: CSVRSGTTNEKLFF. The chain is built from TRBV29-1 and TRBJ1-4, with D possibly TRBD1 on 5 matching bases. The V end was cut by 6 bases, the J end by 2 bases, with 13 bases between. Germline CDR1 is SQVTM and CDR2 is ANQGSEA. The CDR3 has 14 residues.

The chain joins TRBV12-5 to TRBJ1-1; 9 bases are shared with TRBD1. Trimming at V came to 2 bases and at J to 11 bases, leaving 12 bases not matched to a gene. The germline CDR1 and CDR2 sequences are LGHNT and FRNRAP. CDR3 size: 15 residues. The CDR3 sequence: CASGLPQGASEWAFF. CDR3 nucleotide sequence: TGTGCTAGTGGTTTGCCACAGGGGGCCTCGGAATGGGCTTTCTTT.

This chain connects TRBV9 to TRBJ2-3, with 8 bases aligning to TRBD2. Germline CDR1 reads SGDLS; CDR2 reads YYNGEE. CDR3 length: 13 residues. Trimming removed 3 bases from V and 8 bases from J; junction bases left unmatched: 5. The CDR3 DNA reads TGTGCCAGCAGCGCCAGCGGGAGAGTTACGCAGTATTTT. It codes for CASSASGRVTQYF.

J is TRBJ1-2 and V is TRBV11-2; TRBD1 matches 8 bases. The V and J ends lost 5 bases and 4 bases, in that order; junction bases with no gene match: 3. In germline, CDR1 is SGHAT, CDR2 FQNNGV. The CDR3 consists of 13 residues. In DNA form, the CDR3 reads TGTGCCAGCAGCCCAGGACAGGGCTATGGCTACACCTTC. Protein sequence: CASSPGQGYGYTF. Combining the CDR3 with reference TRBV11-2 and TRBJ1-2 gives the whole variable domain EAGVAQSPRYKIIEKRQSVAFWCNPISGHATLYWYQQILGQGPKLLIQFQNNGVVDDSQLPKDRFSAERLKGVDSTLKIQPAKLEDSAVYLCASSPGQGYGYTFGSGTRLTVV.

The chain links TRBV9 to TRBJ1-5, with TRBD1 identical over 8 bases. Germline V gene lookup returns CDR1 SGDLS and CDR2 YYNGEE. The CDR3 extends over 15 amino acids. The J segment lost 5 bases and the V segment lost 0 bases, leaving 4 bases of the junction unmatched. CDR3: CASSVAAGGDQPQHF. CDR3 in DNA: TGTGCCAGCAGCGTAGCAGCAGGGGGCGATCAGCCCCAGCATTTT.

V usage is TRBV30 and J usage is TRBJ1-6; possibly TRBD1 for D (6 bases). The CDR3 is made up of 16 amino acids. The V end was cut by 4 bases, the J end by 9 bases, with 22 bases between. CDR1 and CDR2 (germline): GTSNPN, SVGIG (reference sequence). CDR3 region: CAWNNPTGRGSSPLHF. The CDR3 nucleotides read TGTGCCTGGAACAACCCCACCGGCAGGGGAAGTTCACCCCTCCACTTT.

The J gene is TRBJ2-5, the V gene TRBV11-3, with D possibly being TRBD1 (6 bases). CDR1 and CDR2 (germline): SGHNT, YENEEA. V was shortened by 4 bases and J by 5 bases, with 11 bases between the two germline ends. The CDR3 length is 13 residues. The CDR3 DNA reads as TGTGCCAGCAGCTCATCTAGGGGGGAGACCCAGTACTTC. Amino acids: CASSSSRGETQYF.

The rearrangement links TRBV3-1 (or the pseudogene TRBV3-2) to TRBJ2-1; tentative D call: TRBD2 (6 bases). Germline V gene sequence: CDR1 LGHDT, CDR2 YNNKEL (reference sequence). This CDR3 has 18 residues. The V end lost 0 bases, the J end lost 8 bases, and 23 bases lay between the germline ends. CDR3 nucleotides: TGTGCCAGCAGCCAAGATCTCCAGTCCGGGACTCCGAGCGATGAGCAGTTCTTC. Amino acids: CASSQDLQSGTPSDEQFF.